This T cell receptor beta chain was captured in a study of T cell changes during pregnancy in multiple sclerosis. V was pared by 0 bases and J by 3 bases, with 8 bases between. Germline V gene sequence: CDR1 SSHAT, CDR2 FNYEAQ (reference sequence). The CDR3 covers 14 residues. TCRdb keeps only in-frame clones here, not all; method: immunoSEQ multiplex PCR. The table records 70,000 or so clones, roughly nine tenths of them present only once. This TCR was sampled from a female donor in good health, enrolled as a control in a pregnancy study. This material consisted of peripheral blood, taken in the third trimester of pregnancy. V gene TRBV7-7 combines with J gene TRBJ2-5, with D possibly matching TRBD1 (5 bases). The CDR3 here is CASSLAAGKETQYF. CDR3 nucleotide sequence: TGTGCCAGCAGCTTAGCGGCAGGGAAAGAGACCCAGTACTTC. The full variable domain, completed using reference TRBV7-7 and TRBJ2-5, is GAGVSQSPRYKVTKRGQDVTLRCDPISSHATLYWYQQALGQGPEFLTYFNYEAQPDKSGLPSDRFSAERPEGSISTLTIQRTEQRDSAMYRCASSLAAGKETQYFGPGTRLLVL.